What follows are 14 T cell receptor beta chains derived from one specimen sequenced in a study of T-cell reconstitution after alpha-beta-depleted transplantation in children. Unique molecular identifiers were used in preparing the TCRbeta library. TCRdb passed the PCR reads through MiXCR, listing each CDR3 protein once. Here the sample spans approximately 510,000 distinct CDR3 sequences, around 16% being singletons. Source: PBMCs from the stem cell graft donor, taken from the stem cell graft. Every receptor here comes from a human donor who donated a stem cell graft to a child with acute lymphoblastic leukemia.

The rearrangement uses TRBV5-1 and TRBJ1-4; 7 bases line up with TRBD1. After removal of 0 bases from V and 0 bases from J, the junction contained 8 bases not matched to a gene. Germline V gene lookup returns CDR1 SGHRS and CDR2 YFSETQ. The CDR3 sequence is 18 residues long. As DNA, the CDR3 is TGCGCCAGCAGCTTGGGCCTCAAGACAGGGACAACTAATGAAAAACTGTTTTTT. This encodes CASSLGLKTGTTNEKLFF.

The chain couples TRBV5-4 to TRBJ2-7; either TRBD1 or TRBD2 may supply D (6 bases each). Germline lookup yields CDR1 SGHNT and CDR2 YYREEE (reference sequence). Trimming pared 4 bases from V and 5 bases from J, leaving 22 bases between. This CDR3 has 16 residues. The CDR3 DNA follows: TGTGCCAGCAGCCCCTCAAGGTGGGGGGCGCGGGACGAGCAGTACTTC. Its translation: CASSPSRWGARDEQYF. The complete variable domain, with remaining parts taken from reference TRBV5-4 and TRBJ2-7, reads ETGVTQSPTHLIKTRGQQVTLRCSSQSGHNTVSWYQQALGQGPQFIFQYYREEENGRGNFPPRFSGLQFPNYSSELNVNALELDDSALYLCASSPSRWGARDEQYFGPGTRLTVT.

The chain is built from TRBV28 and TRBJ2-1; D remains unclear. Germline values: CDR1 MDHEN, CDR2 SYDVKM. V lost 5 bases, J lost 7 bases, and 12 bases lay in between. The CDR3 covers 13 residues. CDR3 residues: CASSAFGKNEQFF. CDR3 coding DNA: TGTGCCAGCAGTGCATTTGGGAAAAATGAGCAGTTCTTC.

The rearrangement uses TRBV6-1 and TRBJ2-7; D unresolved. V lost 1 base to trimming and J lost 7 bases, with 8 bases between them. CDR1 and CDR2 from the germline V gene are MNHNS and SASEGT. This CDR3 is built from 12 residues. CDR3 region: CASSEGRLEQYF. CDR3 bases: TGTGCCAGCAGTGAAGGACGATTGGAGCAGTACTTC.

The gene calls are TRBV11-1 and TRBJ2-1; 11 nucleotides match TRBD1. The V segment lost 5 bases and the J segment 7 bases; nucleotides outside the gene matches: 16. Per germline, CDR1 SGHAT and CDR2 FQDESV (reference sequence). This CDR3 has 18 residues. Here the CDR3 DNA reads TGTGCCAGCAGCCCAAGACGAAGCGGGACAGGGGGTAGTAATGAGCAGTTCTTC. It translates to CASSPRRSGTGGSNEQFF. The full variable domain, with the rest looked up from reference TRBV11-1 and TRBJ2-1, is EAEVAQSPRYKITEKSQAVAFWCDPISGHATLYWYRQILGQGPELLVQFQDESVVDDSQLPKDRFSAERLKGVDSTLKIQPAELGDSAMYLCASSPRRSGTGGSNEQFFGPGTRLTVL.

V gene TRBV29-1 combines with J gene TRBJ1-1, with D unresolved. Trimming cost V 1 base and J 8 bases, with 8 bases left between them. This CDR3 spans 11 amino acids. Germline loops: CDR1 SQVTM, CDR2 ANQGSEA. CDR3 protein: CSVEAEREAFF. CDR3 sequence (DNA): TGCAGCGTTGAAGCGGAGCGGGAAGCTTTCTTT.

This clonotype was counted once. The CDR3 spells CSVEWFRFGNEQFF. In DNA, the CDR3 is TGCAGCGTTGAATGGTTCAGGTTCGGTAATGAGCAGTTCTTC. The chain employs TRBV29-1 and TRBJ2-1, with D uncertain. CDR3 length: 14 residues. V lost 2 bases and J lost 7, with 15 bases in between. Germline values: CDR1 SQVTM, CDR2 ANQGSEA.

This chain uses TRBV20-1 with TRBJ2-7; perhaps TRBD2 as D (6 bases). The V gene lost 2 bases and the J gene lost 7 bases, with 12 bases spanning the gap. The germline V gene encodes CDR1 DFQATT and CDR2 SNEGSKA (reference sequence). This CDR3 contains 12 residues. The CDR3 DNA reads as TGCAGTGCTAGACAGGGTCGGGGGGAGCAGTACTTC. It is translated as CSARQGRGEQYF.

The V gene is TRBV7-3, the J gene TRBJ2-1; D is undetermined. CDR1 SGHTA and CDR2 FQGTGA come from the germline V gene. Between the trimmed V and J ends, which lost 1 base and 3 bases, there was a span of 13 bases. This CDR3 has 16 residues. This chain's CDR3 is CASSLSSSLGYNEQFF. CDR3 DNA: TGTGCCAGCAGCTTAAGTTCTAGTTTGGGCTACAATGAGCAGTTCTTC.

This clonotype was observed a few times. This chain uses TRBV5-1 with TRBJ2-7, with 10 bases that match TRBD1. Germline loops: CDR1 SGHRS, CDR2 YFSETQ. The junction had 11 bases not matched to a gene; V was cut back by 1 base and J by 7 bases. The CDR3 is 16 residues long. DNA of the CDR3: TGCGCCAGCAGCTTGATAGTGACAGGGGGCCCGGGAGAGCAGTACTTC. Its translation: CASSLIVTGGPGEQYF.

A few counts support this clonotype. V and J are TRBV5-1 and TRBJ2-7; 7 bases fit TRBD1. V lost 2 bases to trimming and J lost 4 bases; unmatched junction nucleotides: 6. Germline lookup yields CDR1 SGHRS and CDR2 YFSETQ. This CDR3 comprises 14 residues. In nucleotides, the CDR3 is TGCGCCAGCAGCTTTGTAGGGGGCAGGTACGAGCAGTACTTC. Translating it yields CASSFVGGRYEQYF.

This clonotype appeared a few times. The J gene is TRBJ1-5, the V gene TRBV7-8, with TRBD1 as a possible D gene (5 bases). Germline lookup yields CDR1 SGHVS and CDR2 FQNEAQ. V was clipped by 1 base and J by 0 bases, with 16 bases between them. CDR3 length equals 18 residues. This chain's CDR3 is CASSLGTTDIYSNQPQHF. For the CDR3, the DNA is TGTGCCAGCAGCTTAGGGACGACAGATATTTATAGCAATCAGCCCCAGCATTTT. Full variable domain (missing parts from reference TRBV7-8 and TRBJ1-5): GAGVSQSPRYKVAKRGQDVALRCDPISGHVSLFWYQQALGQGPEFLTYFQNEAQLDKSGLPSDRFFAERPEGSVSTLKIQRTQQEDSAVYLCASSLGTTDIYSNQPQHFGDGTRLSIL.

This clonotype was recorded a few times. The chain joins TRBV29-1 to TRBJ1-2, with D perhaps TRBD1 (5 bases). The CDR3 has 13 residues. Trimming pared 4 bases from V and 3 bases from J, leaving 12 bases between. CDR1 and CDR2 (germline): SQVTM, ANQGSEA. The CDR3, as DNA: TGCAGCGTTGGTGAACAGGCCCACTATGGCTACACCTTC. The encoded protein is CSVGEQAHYGYTF.

This chain joins TRBV15 and TRBJ2-3; D is unresolved. V was clipped by 0 bases and J by 1 base, with 8 bases between them. This CDR3 has 15 residues. Germline V gives CDR1 LNHNV, CDR2 YYDKDF (reference sequence). Here the CDR3 DNA reads TGTGCCACCAGCAGAGACAGGCGCCGCACAGATACGCAGTATTTT. It translates to CATSRDRRRTDTQYF.